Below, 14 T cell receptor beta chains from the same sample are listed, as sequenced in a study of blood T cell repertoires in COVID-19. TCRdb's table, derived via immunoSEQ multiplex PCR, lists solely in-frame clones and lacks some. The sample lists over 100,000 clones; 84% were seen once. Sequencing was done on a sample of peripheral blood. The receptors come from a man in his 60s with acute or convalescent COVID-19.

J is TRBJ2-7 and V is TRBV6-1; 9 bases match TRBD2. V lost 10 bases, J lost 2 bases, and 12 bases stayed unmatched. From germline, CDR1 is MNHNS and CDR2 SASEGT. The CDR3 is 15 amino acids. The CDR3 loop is CATLPPIAGAYEQYV. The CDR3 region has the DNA TGTGCCACCCTACCACCGATAGCGGGAGCCTACGAGCAGTACGTC.

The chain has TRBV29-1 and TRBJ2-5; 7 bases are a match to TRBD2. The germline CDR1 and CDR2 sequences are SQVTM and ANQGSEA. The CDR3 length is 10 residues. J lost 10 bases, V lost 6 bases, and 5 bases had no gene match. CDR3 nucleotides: TGCAGCGTCGGCGGGAGCAACCAGTACTTC. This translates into CSVGGSNQYF. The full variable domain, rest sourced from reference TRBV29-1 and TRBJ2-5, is SAVISQKPSRDICQRGTSLTIQCQVDSQVTMMFWYRQQPGQSLTLIATANQGSEATYESGFVIDKFPISRPNLTFSTLTVSNMSPEDSSIYLCSVGGSNQYFGPGTRLLVL.

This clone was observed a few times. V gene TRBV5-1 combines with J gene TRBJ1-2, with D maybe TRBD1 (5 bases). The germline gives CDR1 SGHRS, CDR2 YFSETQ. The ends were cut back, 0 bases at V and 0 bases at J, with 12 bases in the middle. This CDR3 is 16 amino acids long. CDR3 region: CASSLEAGRANYGYTF. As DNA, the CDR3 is TGCGCCAGCAGCTTGGAGGCAGGGAGGGCTAACTATGGCTACACCTTC.

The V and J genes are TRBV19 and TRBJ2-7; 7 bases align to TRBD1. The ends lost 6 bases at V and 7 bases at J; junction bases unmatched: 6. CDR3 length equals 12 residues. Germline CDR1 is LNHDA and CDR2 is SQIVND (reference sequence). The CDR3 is CASRGTAGEQYV. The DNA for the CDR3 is TGTGCCAGTAGAGGGACAGCCGGAGAGCAGTACGTC.

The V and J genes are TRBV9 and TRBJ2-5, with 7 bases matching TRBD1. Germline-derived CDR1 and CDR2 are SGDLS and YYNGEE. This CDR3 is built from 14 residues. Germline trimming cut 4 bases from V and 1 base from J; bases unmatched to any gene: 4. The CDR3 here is CASSPQGSQETQYF. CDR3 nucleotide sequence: TGTGCCAGCAGCCCACAGGGGTCCCAAGAGACCCAGTACTTC.

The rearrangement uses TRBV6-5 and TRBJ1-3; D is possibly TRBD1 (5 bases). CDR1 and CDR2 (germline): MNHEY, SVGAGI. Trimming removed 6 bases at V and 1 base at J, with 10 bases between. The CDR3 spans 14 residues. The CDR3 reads CASRPTASGNTIYF. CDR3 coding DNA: TGTGCCAGCAGGCCGACAGCATCTGGAAACACCATATATTTT.

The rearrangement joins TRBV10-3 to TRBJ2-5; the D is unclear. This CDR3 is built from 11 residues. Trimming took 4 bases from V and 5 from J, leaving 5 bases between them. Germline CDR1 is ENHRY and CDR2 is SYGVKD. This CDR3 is CAISAQETQYF. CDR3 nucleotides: TGTGCCATCAGTGCCCAGGAGACCCAGTACTTC.

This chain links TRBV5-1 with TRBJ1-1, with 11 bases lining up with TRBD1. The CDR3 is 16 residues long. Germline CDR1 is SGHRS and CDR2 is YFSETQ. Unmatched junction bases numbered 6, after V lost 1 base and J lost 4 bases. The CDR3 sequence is CASSLTGTGGRTEAFF. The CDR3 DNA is TGCGCCAGCAGCTTGACCGGGACAGGGGGTCGCACTGAAGCTTTCTTT.

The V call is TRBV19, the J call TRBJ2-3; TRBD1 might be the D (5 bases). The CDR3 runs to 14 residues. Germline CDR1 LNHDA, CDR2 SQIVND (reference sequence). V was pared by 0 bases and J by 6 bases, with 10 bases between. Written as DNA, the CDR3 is TGTGCCAGTAGTATAGACAGGGCGGCGGATACGCAGTATTTT. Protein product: CASSIDRAADTQYF.

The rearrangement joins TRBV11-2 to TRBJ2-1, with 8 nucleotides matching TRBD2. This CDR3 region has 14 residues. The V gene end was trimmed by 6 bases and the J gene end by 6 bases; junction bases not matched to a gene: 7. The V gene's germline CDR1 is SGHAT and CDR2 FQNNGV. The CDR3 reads CASSLSGILNEQFF. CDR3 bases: TGTGCCAGCAGTCTTAGCGGGATCCTCAATGAGCAGTTCTTC.

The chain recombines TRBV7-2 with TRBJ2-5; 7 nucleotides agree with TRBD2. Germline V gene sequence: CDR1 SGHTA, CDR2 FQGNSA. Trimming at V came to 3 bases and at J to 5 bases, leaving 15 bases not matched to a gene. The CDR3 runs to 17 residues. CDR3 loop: CASSFPSGSNNRETQYF. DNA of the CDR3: TGTGCCAGCAGCTTCCCTAGCGGCTCAAATAATCGGGAGACCCAGTACTTC.

The CDR3 DNA follows: TGTGCCACCAGTGAGCCCGGGACAGGTGAGGGCTACACCTTC. Its translation is CATSEPGTGEGYTF. The rearrangement links TRBV24-1 to TRBJ1-2, with TRBD1 identical over 8 bases. With V trimmed by 4 bases and J by 8 bases, 8 bases remained unmatched. Germline V gene lookup returns CDR1 KGHDR and CDR2 SFDVKD. The CDR3 spans 14 residues.

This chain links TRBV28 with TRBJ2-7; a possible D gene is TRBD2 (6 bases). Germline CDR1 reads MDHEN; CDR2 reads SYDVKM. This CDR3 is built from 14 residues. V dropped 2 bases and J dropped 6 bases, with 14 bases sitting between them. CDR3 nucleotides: TGTGCCAGCAGTTTAAGTGGGACTCGGGGCGAGCAGTACTTC. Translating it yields CASSLSGTRGEQYF.

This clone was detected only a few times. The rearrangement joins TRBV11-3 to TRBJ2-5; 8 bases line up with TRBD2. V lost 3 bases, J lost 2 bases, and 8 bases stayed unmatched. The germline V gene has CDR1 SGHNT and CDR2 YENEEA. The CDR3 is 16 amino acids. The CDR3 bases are TGTGCCAGCAGCTTCCGGGGGGGCGCGGGTCAAGAGACCCAGTACTTC. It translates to CASSFRGGAGQETQYF.